This TCR beta chain was recorded in a study of blood T cell repertoires in COVID-19. For the study at large: Sample material is recorded as cDNA or gDNA derived from T cells, B-cell-depleted T cells, or PBMCs.

Original handling: For nucleated cells, counts were estimated from reference gene primer amplification. Some clones are missing from TCRdb's copy, which holds only in-frame ones; the method was immunoSEQ multiplex PCR. For V, J and clone size, that table is used; D and trimming come from the DNA. The sample contains about 130,000 clones, roughly three quarters of which appear only once. The CDR3 length is 16 residues. Looked up from germline, CDR1 is ENHRY and CDR2 is SYGVKD. V was shortened by 2 bases and J by 9 bases, with 20 bases between the two germline ends. The clonotype comes from a man older than 75 with acute or convalescent COVID-19. The chain carries TRBV10-3 and TRBJ2-1; D gene uncertain. Sequencing was performed on peripheral blood. DNA for the CDR3: TGTGCCATCAGTGAGGCTCTTCGTGGAGAAGTCGGTGAGCAGTTCTTC. It specifies CAISEALRGEVGEQFF.